The present TCR beta chain was sequenced within a study of beta chain features in type 1 diabetes (dated by TCRdb to 2016 to 2019). In the study overall: No differences in mean age, gender distribution, total cell number or subset yield were found between patients and healthy donors. The study compared TCRB repertoires of sorted circulating CD4+ T cell subsets between recently diagnosed type 1 diabetes patients and matched healthy donors. Naive and central memory subsets were obtained from all 30 or so donors, but regulatory and stem cell-like memory subsets were isolated from only 8 patients and roughly eight healthy donors. A total of 107,917,701 sorted cells were examined across all samples, and RNA yield correlated strongly with the number of cells per subset.

The High Capacity cDNA Reverse Transcription Kit was used to reverse transcribe all of the isolated RNA, meaning that expressed TCRB transcripts were what got sequenced. Naive, central memory and regulatory T cell samples underwent deep immunoSEQ sequencing, averaging about 3.57 million total reads per sample. Sorted cells were lysed in RLT buffer, and RNA was extracted using DNase-treated RNeasy Micro or Mini kits according to cell number. Each cell subset was processed separately to prevent cross-contamination, with patient and healthy donor samples processed together. Using the immunoSEQ multiplex PCR, TCRB sequences were amplified from cDNA into 87-bp fragments spanning the CDR3 region. Sequencing of the amplicons was done on the Illumina HiSeq platform. Concerning the study's data processing: PCR bias was corrected computationally using synthetic template baselines, and reads within Hamming distance 2 were collapsed, with unmergeable singletons discarded. Reads were aligned against IMGT so that V, D and J genes, CDR3 length and insertions or deletions at six rearrangement sites could be assigned. Clonotype counts were normalized to sorted cell number within each subset before computing true diversity and Gini coefficients with the tcR R package. The overlap coefficient, calculated on TCRB nucleotide sequences, was used to quantify repertoire sharing. As a proxy for the pre-selection repertoire, out-of-frame TCRB sequences from naive cells were analyzed. The table comes from immuneACCESS by way of TCRdb, which keeps in-frame sequences with V and J called. Part of the clones is missing from these tables; in studies checked, under half for an unresolved V gene and the rest for unknown reasons. Clonal size and the V and J genes are those of that table, whereas D and trimming came from the DNA. The sample contains 300,000 to 450,000 clones, 10% to 15% of them found a single time. 0.0095% to 0.012% of the sample is in the top ten clones.

The germline V end is reduced by 8 bases and the J end by 1 base; junction bases left unmatched: 4. CDR3 length: 13 amino acids, cysteine to phenylalanine. Only CDR3 DNA remains: 39 bases, in frame from the first base. CDR1 and CDR2 are read off the germline V gene (reference sequence) as LNHDA and SQIVND. Study-level results and caveats: At VDJ recombination sites, type 1 diabetes patients had fewer insertions and more deleted nucleotides, which implies abnormalities in thymic rearrangement. Shorter templates might be favored by PCR, yet because patient and control samples were amplified and corrected together, any such skew would affect both groups equally. The naive, central memory and regulatory TCRB repertoires appeared to resemble one another more closely among patients than among healthy donors. Because the HLA sub-analyses included only small numbers of individuals, any influence of HLA type on TCRB rearrangement was left unresolved. Because cDNA was sequenced instead of genomic DNA, activated cells with high expression could be over-represented, although the groups did not differ in activation or CD3 levels. In all four CD4+ subsets, TCRB CDR3 length was moderately but significantly shorter in type 1 diabetes patients.

Each donor gave one peripheral blood draw, averaging about 100 mL, which was collected into heparinised tubes. A BD FACSAria II was used to sort naive, central memory, regulatory and stem cell-like memory CD4+ T cells with a panel that included CD45RO, CCR7, CD25, CD127, CD95 and CD27. Purity was above 95% for every sorted population. PBMCs were isolated immediately by Lymphoprep density gradient centrifugation and stained directly without culture. So that batch effects would be minimized, each experiment stained and sorted samples in pairs, pairing one healthy donor with one patient. Of note for this clone: This clone's antigen is unknown. No base quality information exists; no much larger clone differs at one position.

Sequences were obtained from naive CD4+ T cells from blood. The sample's cell subset or site label is to be understood as: true naive CD4+ T cells. The chain is assembled from TRBV19 and TRBJ2-5, with TRBD1 matching 7 junction bases. This clonotype was sampled from a woman aged 18-30 years with type 1 diabetes. The nucleotide sequence is given as TGTGCCAGTGGGGGACAGATCCAAGAGACCCAGTACTTC. Protein translation: CASGGQIQETQYF.